Listed here are 8 T cell receptor beta chains from one sample, sequenced in a study of naive and memory T cell subsets. RNA was extracted from approximately 2.4 ml of whole blood of healthy adults. Alpha and beta constant region primers primed reverse transcription for blood and skin samples. TCRdb processed the 5' RACE reads anew with MiXCR; each CDR3 protein has one entry. The data contain approximately 22,000 distinct CDR3 sequences, 4% to 4.5% of them singletons. These receptors all come from a male donor in good health.

At least ten counts were recorded for this clonotype. The chain joins TRBV4-2 to TRBJ2-5, with D perhaps TRBD1 (6 bases). CDR1 is LGHNA, CDR2 YNFKEQ, per germline. CDR3 size: 14 residues. V gave up 1 base and J gave up 5 bases, with 11 bases separating them. CDR3 DNA sequence: TGTGCCAGCAGCCAAGGCAGGGGCGGCGAGACCCAGTACTTC. As protein: CASSQGRGGETQYF.

In this sample, this clonotype turned up many times. This chain connects TRBV29-1 to TRBJ2-5, with TRBD2 matching 9 bases. With 2 bases clipped from V and 5 bases from J, the junction kept 9 bases outside the gene matches. CDR1 SQVTM and CDR2 ANQGSEA come from the germline V gene. The CDR3 spans 15 residues. CDR3 nucleotides: TGCAGCGTTGAATTTGCGGGGGGGCGGTTGGAGACCCAGTACTTC. Translation: CSVEFAGGRLETQYF.

This clonotype was picked up many times. This chain links TRBV6-4 with TRBJ2-1, with unresolved D. The CDR3 totals 13 residues. The germline V gene encodes CDR1 MRHNA and CDR2 SNTAGT. The V and J ends lost 3 bases and 8 bases respectively, with 11 bases between them. The DNA of the CDR3 is TGTGCCAGCAGTGAGGAAGAAAGCCATGAGCAGTTCTTC. Translating it yields CASSEEESHEQFF.

This clonotype was counted many times. The J gene is TRBJ2-5, the V gene TRBV6-2 or TRBV6-3; tentative D call: TRBD2 (5 bases). This CDR3 is 13 amino acids long. V shed 5 bases and J shed 4 bases, with 11 bases lying between them. The germline gives CDR1 MNHEY, CDR2 SVGEGT. CDR3 sequence reads: CASSPLAGETQYF. CDR3 DNA: TGTGCCAGCAGTCCCCTAGCTGGAGAGACCCAGTACTTC.

This clonotype was seen many times. The chain recombines TRBV7-2 with TRBJ2-2; D not certain. This CDR3 contains 14 residues. Trimming left V 3 bases short and J 6 bases short, with 11 bases between. The germline V gene encodes CDR1 SGHTA and CDR2 FQGNSA. For the CDR3, the DNA is TGTGCCAGCAGCTTTTCCCCGGGTCCCGGGGAGCTGTTTTTT. This codes for CASSFSPGPGELFF.

This clonotype was observed at least ten times. This chain uses TRBV5-1 with TRBJ2-7, with 7 bases that match TRBD2. Germline values: CDR1 SGHRS, CDR2 YFSETQ. V lost 7 bases to trimming and J lost 5 bases; unmatched junction nucleotides: 12. This CDR3 has 14 amino acids. The CDR3 DNA sequence: TGCGCCAGCGCCCGGGAGGACCTGAAAAACGAGCAGTACTTC. It specifies CASAREDLKNEQYF. Supplemented by reference TRBV5-1 and TRBJ2-7, the full variable domain reads KAGVTQTPRYLIKTRGQQVTLSCSPISGHRSVSWYQQTPGQGLQFLFEYFSETQRNKGNFPGRFSGRQFSNSRSEMNVSTLELGDSALYLCASAREDLKNEQYFGPGTRLTVT.

This clonotype occurred many times. The J gene is TRBJ2-3, the V gene TRBV9; perhaps D is TRBD1 or TRBD2 (6 bases each). CDR1 is SGDLS and CDR2 is YYNGEE in the germline V gene. V was cut by 4 bases and J by 1 base, with 13 bases left in between. The CDR3 loop spans 15 amino acids. CDR3 residues: CASSPGAWGTDTQYF. CDR3 sequence (DNA): TGTGCCAGCAGCCCGGGGGCGTGGGGCACAGATACGCAGTATTTT.

There are many counts of this clonotype. The rearrangement links TRBV10-3 to TRBJ2-3; possibly TRBD2 for D (5 bases). The CDR3 is 14 amino acids. V was cut by 4 bases and J by 6 bases, with 14 bases left in between. CDR1 is ENHRY and CDR2 is SYGVKD in the germline V gene. For the CDR3, the DNA is TGTGCCATCAGTGGTGCGGTCGTAGCGGATACGCAGTATTTT. Its translation is CAISGAVVADTQYF.